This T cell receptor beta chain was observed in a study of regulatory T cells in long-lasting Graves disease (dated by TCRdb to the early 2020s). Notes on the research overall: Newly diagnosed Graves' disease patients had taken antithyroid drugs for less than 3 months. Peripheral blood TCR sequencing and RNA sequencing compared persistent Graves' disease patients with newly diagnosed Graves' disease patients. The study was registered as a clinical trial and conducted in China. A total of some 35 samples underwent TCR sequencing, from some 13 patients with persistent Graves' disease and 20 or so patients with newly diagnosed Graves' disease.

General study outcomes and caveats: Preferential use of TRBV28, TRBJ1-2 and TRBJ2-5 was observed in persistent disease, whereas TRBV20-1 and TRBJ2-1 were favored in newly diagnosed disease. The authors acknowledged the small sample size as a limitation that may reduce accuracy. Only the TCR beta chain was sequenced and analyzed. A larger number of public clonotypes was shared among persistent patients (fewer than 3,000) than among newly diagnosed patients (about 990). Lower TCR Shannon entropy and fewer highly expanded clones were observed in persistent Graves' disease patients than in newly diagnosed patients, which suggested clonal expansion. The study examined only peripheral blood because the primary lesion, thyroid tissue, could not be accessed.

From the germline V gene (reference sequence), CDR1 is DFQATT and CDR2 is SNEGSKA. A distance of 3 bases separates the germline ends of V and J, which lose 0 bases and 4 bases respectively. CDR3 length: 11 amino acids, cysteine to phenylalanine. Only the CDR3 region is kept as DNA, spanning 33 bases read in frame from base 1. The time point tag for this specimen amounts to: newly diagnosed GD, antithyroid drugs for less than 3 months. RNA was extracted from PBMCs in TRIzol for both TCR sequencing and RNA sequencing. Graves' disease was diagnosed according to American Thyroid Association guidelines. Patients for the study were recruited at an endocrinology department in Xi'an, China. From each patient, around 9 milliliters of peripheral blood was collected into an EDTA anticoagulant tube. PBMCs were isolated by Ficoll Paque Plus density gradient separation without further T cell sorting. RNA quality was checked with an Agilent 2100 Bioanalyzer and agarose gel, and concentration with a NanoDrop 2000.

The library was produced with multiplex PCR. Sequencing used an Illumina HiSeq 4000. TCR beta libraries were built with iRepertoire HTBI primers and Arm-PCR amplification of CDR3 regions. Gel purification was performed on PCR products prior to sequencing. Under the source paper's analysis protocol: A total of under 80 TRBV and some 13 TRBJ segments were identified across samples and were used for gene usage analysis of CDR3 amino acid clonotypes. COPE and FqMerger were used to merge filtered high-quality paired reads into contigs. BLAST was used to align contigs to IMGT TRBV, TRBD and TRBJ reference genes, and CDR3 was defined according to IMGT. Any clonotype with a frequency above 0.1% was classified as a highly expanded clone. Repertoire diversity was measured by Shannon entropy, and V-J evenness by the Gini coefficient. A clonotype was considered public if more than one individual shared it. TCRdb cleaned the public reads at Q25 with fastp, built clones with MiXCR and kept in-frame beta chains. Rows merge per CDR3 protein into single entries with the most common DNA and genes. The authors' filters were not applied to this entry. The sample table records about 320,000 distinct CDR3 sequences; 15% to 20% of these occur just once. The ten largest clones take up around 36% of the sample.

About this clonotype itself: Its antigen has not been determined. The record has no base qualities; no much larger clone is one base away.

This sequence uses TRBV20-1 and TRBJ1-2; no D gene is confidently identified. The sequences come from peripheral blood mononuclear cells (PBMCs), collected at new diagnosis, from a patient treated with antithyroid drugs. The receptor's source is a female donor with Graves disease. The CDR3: CSARDSYGYTF. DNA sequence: TGCAGTGCTAGAGATTCCTATGGCTACACCTTC.